This TCR beta chain originates from a study of cytomegalovirus exposure and HLA in healthy donors. Study-wide background: The study's early data release held tens of millions of unique TCRs from HLA-typed donors. Points from the study as a whole: The study put 160 or so TCR beta chains on its list as cytomegalovirus-associated. Later, TCR association rates were found to vary by HLA locus, highest for DRB1 and lowest for HLA-C.

The PCR employed 60 Vbeta primers together with 13 Jbeta primers. Data came from immunoSEQ multiplex PCR; TCRdb stores just in-frame clones and leaves some out. This sample has tens of thousands of clones; 65% to 70% occur once, and the top ten carry about a sixth. Concerning this clone itself: Its antigen is still unknown.

The sequence came from a man in his forties in good health and CMV-seropositive. Sequencing was carried out using PBMCs.

CDR3 region: CASRGSGRAFYGYTF. CDR3 in DNA: TGTGCCAGCCGAGGCAGCGGGAGGGCTTTTTATGGCTACACCTTC. This chain connects TRBV6-1 to TRBJ1-2; D is undetermined. V was clipped by 8 bases and J by 5 bases, with 21 bases between them. This CDR3 has 15 residues. In germline, CDR1 is MNHNS, CDR2 SASEGT.